What follows are 21 T cell receptor beta chains derived from one specimen sequenced in a study of regulatory T cells in long-lasting Graves disease. Noted time point: newly diagnosed GD, antithyroid drugs for less than 3 months. With RNA extracted from PBMCs as input, the TCR library was made. Arm-PCR of CDR3 regions and iRepertoire HTBI primers were the basis on which TCR beta libraries were built. TCRdb itself ran the multiplex PCR reads through MiXCR, one entry per CDR3 protein. Of about 560,000 distinct CDR3 sequences listed, about 16% are singletons. The same sample was also studied in work on T cells in Graves' hyperthyroidism and ophthalmopathy.

The sequences come from peripheral blood mononuclear cells (PBMCs), collected at new diagnosis, from a patient treated with antithyroid drugs. All receptors come from a man between 18 and 29 years old with Graves disease.

This clonotype showed up many times. The CDR3 here is CSAGTGGIEAFF. For the CDR3, the DNA is TGCAGTGCTGGGACAGGGGGCATCGAAGCTTTCTTT. This rearrangement joins TRBV20-1 to TRBJ1-1, with TRBD1 identical over 12 bases. The CDR3 spans 12 residues. With 5 bases clipped from V and 8 bases from J, the junction kept 3 bases outside the gene matches. Germline CDR1 is DFQATT and CDR2 is SNEGSKA (reference sequence).

In its sample, this clonotype was seen once. A clone one base away is much larger, so this may be a read error. V is TRBV24-1 and J is TRBJ1-1; D gene uncertain. Looked up from germline, CDR1 is KGHDR and CDR2 is SFDVKD. V lost 7 bases to trimming and J lost 3 bases, with 5 bases between them. This CDR3 is built from 11 residues. CDR3 in DNA: TGTGCCACCAGCTTGGACACTGAAGCTTTCTTT. It specifies CATSLDTEAFF.

Many counts were recorded for this clonotype. The chain employs TRBV11-2 and TRBJ2-7; 8 bases line up with TRBD2. The junction had 17 bases not matched to a gene; V was cut back by 5 bases and J by 5 bases. Germline CDR1 reads SGHAT; CDR2 reads FQNNGV. CDR3 size: 17 residues. CDR3 nucleotides: TGTGCCAGCAGCCGTCTGAGAGGGGGAGCGGGAGCTGACGAGCAGTACTTC. Encoded protein: CASSRLRGGAGADEQYF.

In this sample, this clonotype turned up a few times. The chain combines TRBV24-1 with TRBJ2-1; no reliable D call. Per the germline V gene, CDR1 is KGHDR and CDR2 is SFDVKD. The V gene lost 3 bases and the J gene lost 7 bases, with 18 bases spanning the gap. This CDR3 is built from 16 residues. CDR3 sequence: CATSDHQANVLNEQFF. CDR3 sequence (DNA): TGTGCCACCAGTGATCACCAGGCAAATGTTTTGAATGAGCAGTTCTTC.

The rearrangement joins TRBV19 to TRBJ2-1, with D uncertain. CDR1 is LNHDA and CDR2 is SQIVND in the germline V gene (reference sequence). CDR3 length equals 13 residues. V was shortened by 3 bases and J by 6 bases, with 9 bases between the two germline ends. The CDR3 DNA reads as TGTGCCAGTAGTATCCTGACTGGCAATGAGCAGTTCTTC. It specifies CASSILTGNEQFF.

This clonotype was observed a few times. This rearrangement joins TRBV5-1 to TRBJ2-5, with TRBD2 identical over 13 bases. Trimming cost V 0 bases and J 1 base; bases outside gene matches: 6. The CDR3 length is 18 residues. CDR1 is SGHRS and CDR2 is YFSETQ in the germline V gene. The CDR3 spells CASSLGLAGGPSQETQYF. Written as DNA, the CDR3 is TGCGCCAGCAGCTTGGGACTAGCGGGAGGACCGTCCCAAGAGACCCAGTACTTC.

The V and J genes are TRBV9 and TRBJ2-3; D is undetermined. This CDR3 contains 13 residues. Germline V gives CDR1 SGDLS, CDR2 YYNGEE. With 0 bases removed from V and 7 bases from J, the gap between germline ends came to 9 bases. CDR3 bases: TGTGCCAGCAGCGTAGGGCAGGAAAATACGCAGTATTTT. It encodes CASSVGQENTQYF.

Only a few counts were recorded for this clonotype. The genes are TRBV7-3 and TRBJ1-2; a weak D match, TRBD1 (5 bases). Germline V gene lookup returns CDR1 SGHTA and CDR2 FQGTGA. The CDR3 contains 13 residues. The CDR3 loop reads CLNRASSRDGYTF. As DNA, the CDR3 is TGTCTCAACCGGGCCTCATCCAGGGATGGCTACACCTTC. Full variable domain (missing parts from reference TRBV7-3 and TRBJ1-2): GAGVSQTPSNKVTEKGKYVELRCDPISGHTALYWYRQSLGQGPEFLIYFQGTGAADDSGLPNDRFFAVRPEGSVSTLKIQRTERGDSAVYLCLNRASSRDGYTFGSGTRLTVV.

This clonotype was recorded many times. The chain combines TRBV11-2 with TRBJ1-4, with 7 bases matching TRBD1. This CDR3 is 16 amino acids long. After removal of 6 bases from V and 3 bases from J, the junction contained 10 bases not matched to a gene. CDR1 is SGHAT, CDR2 FQNNGV, per germline. CDR3 amino acids: CASRMGRGRANEKLFF. The DNA of the CDR3 is TGTGCCAGCAGAATGGGGAGGGGGCGAGCTAATGAAAAACTGTTTTTT.

The gene calls are TRBV27 and TRBJ2-2; TRBD1 aligns across 7 bases. Per the germline V gene, CDR1 is MNHEY and CDR2 is SMNVEV (reference sequence). The V gene end was trimmed by 4 bases and the J gene end by 6 bases; junction bases not matched to a gene: 8. The CDR3 spans 15 residues. The CDR3 loop is CASSSDRAVAGELFF. CDR3 in DNA: TGTGCCAGCAGTTCCGACAGGGCGGTGGCCGGGGAGCTGTTTTTT.

This clonotype was counted between two and nine times. The J gene is TRBJ1-5, the V gene TRBV15; possible D gene TRBD1, 5 bases. CDR3 size: 16 residues. With 0 bases removed from V and 4 bases from J, the gap between germline ends came to 13 bases. Germline CDR1 reads LNHNV; CDR2 reads YYDKDF (reference sequence). CDR3 nucleotides: TGTGCCACCAGCAGAGATCAAAGCAGGGCGAATCAGCCCCAGCATTTT. Protein sequence: CATSRDQSRANQPQHF.

This clonotype was recorded at least ten times. The chain is built from TRBV20-1 and TRBJ1-5; possibly TRBD1 for D (6 bases). V dropped 3 bases and J dropped 6 bases, with 12 bases sitting between them. The germline CDR1 and CDR2 sequences are DFQATT and SNEGSKA (reference sequence). The CDR3 is 13 amino acids. CDR3 loop: CSASGGAGQPQHF. Written as DNA, the CDR3 is TGCAGTGCTAGTGGGGGGGCGGGTCAGCCCCAGCATTTT.

This clonotype occurred a few times. The gene calls are TRBV4-1 and TRBJ2-7; D gene uncertain. Germline V gene data show CDR1 as MGHRA and CDR2 as YSYEKL. V was cut by 0 bases and J by 2 bases, with 8 bases left in between. The CDR3 totals 14 residues. CDR3 bases: TGCGCCAGCAGCCAAGACCCGAGTCCCTACGAGCAGTACTTC. This translates into CASSQDPSPYEQYF.

In this sample, this clonotype turned up many times. The chain is built from TRBV12-3 or TRBV12-4 and TRBJ1-2; weak D call: TRBD1 (6 bases). V was cut by 5 bases and J by 3 bases, with 16 bases left in between. This CDR3 has 15 amino acids. In nucleotides, the CDR3 is TGTGCCAGCAGTCCTTCGGCGGACAGTTACTATGGCTACACCTTC. Amino acid sequence: CASSPSADSYYGYTF.

This clonotype was recorded at least ten times. The chain is built from TRBV29-1 and TRBJ2-7; TRBD1 matches 11 bases. V shed 1 base, J shed 7 bases, and the junction held 3 bases outside the gene matches. The CDR3 sequence is 13 residues long. CDR1 and CDR2 from the germline V gene are SQVTM and ANQGSEA. The CDR3 nucleotides are TGCAGCGTTGAAGGGACAGGGGGCTGGGAGCAGTACTTC. Translated: CSVEGTGGWEQYF.

The sample holds a few counts of this clonotype. The chain combines TRBV5-1 with TRBJ2-3, with D perhaps matching TRBD2 (5 bases). CDR1 and CDR2 (germline): SGHRS, YFSETQ. The V and J ends lost 1 base and 1 base respectively, with 10 bases between them. This CDR3 has 15 amino acids. This chain's CDR3 is CASSLFPAGTDTQYF. CDR3 in DNA: TGCGCCAGCAGCTTGTTTCCAGCGGGCACAGATACGCAGTATTTT.

This clonotype has only a few counts. The chain joins TRBV5-1 to TRBJ2-2; 8 bases fit TRBD1. The CDR3 runs to 15 residues. Trimming cost V 6 bases and J 5 bases; bases outside gene matches: 9. Germline lookup yields CDR1 SGHRS and CDR2 YFSETQ. CDR3 nucleotide sequence: TGCGCCAGCAACCAACAGGGGGTGGCGACCGGGGAGCTGTTTTTT. Protein: CASNQQGVATGELFF.

This clonotype was counted at least ten times. The J gene is TRBJ1-1, the V gene TRBV7-9; D is ambiguous. V lost 3 bases and J lost 5, with 7 bases in between. Germline CDR1 is SEHNR and CDR2 is FQNEAQ (reference sequence). The CDR3 extends over 12 amino acids. The CDR3 here is CASSFGETEAFF. The CDR3 DNA follows: TGTGCCAGCAGCTTTGGCGAGACTGAAGCTTTCTTT.

The table lists this clonotype with many counts. This chain links TRBV12-3 or TRBV12-4 with TRBJ2-1, with 14 bases that match TRBD2. The length of the CDR3 is 16 residues. The V segment lost 5 bases and the J segment 6 bases; nucleotides outside the gene matches: 6. The CDR3 DNA is TGTGCCAGCAGTCCGCCGGGACTAGCGGGAGCCAATGAGCAGTTCTTC. Encoded protein: CASSPPGLAGANEQFF.

The table lists this clonotype with many counts. J is TRBJ1-1 and V is TRBV12-3 or TRBV12-4; 10 bases line up with TRBD1. CDR3 length: 14 residues. Trimming cost V 6 bases and J 4 bases; bases outside gene matches: 5. The CDR3 sequence: CASRDRDRGTEAFF. In DNA form, the CDR3 reads TGTGCCAGCAGAGACCGGGACAGGGGCACTGAAGCTTTCTTT.

The gene calls are TRBV9 and TRBJ2-7; 12 bases align to TRBD2. V was pared by 2 bases and J by 5 bases, with 5 bases of the junction left unmatched. This CDR3 region has 15 residues. Germline lookup yields CDR1 SGDLS and CDR2 YYNGEE. CDR3 coding DNA: TGTGCCAGCAGCGTCGCTAGCGGGAGGGCGGACGAGCAGTACTTC. Translation: CASSVASGRADEQYF.